This is a list of T cell receptor beta chains from one sample in a study of technical replicates of blood from a few donors. Repertoires were generated with immunoSEQ multiplex PCR, while TCRdb's copy carries only in-frame clones and drops some. The table has 65,000 to 85,000 clones, 95% to 98% seen once. The sample comprised T cells isolated from PBMCs. Receptor source: a human donor in good health. The CDR3 runs from the conserved cysteine through the conserved F or W. The D gene is left open where the match is weak.

v_call	d_call	j_call	cdr3_aa
TRBV6-1	NA	TRBJ1-5	CASSPRQRPQPQHF
TRBV7-8	TRBD1	TRBJ2-5	CASSLDRGQETQYF
TRBV15	NA	TRBJ2-7	CATSMGQSSYEQYF
TRBV19	NA	TRBJ2-2	CASSIGQGRSFTGELFF
TRBV5-1	NA	TRBJ2-1	CASSLASNEQFF
TRBV10-3	NA	TRBJ1-6	CAISDRAESPLHF
TRBV21-1	NA	TRBJ2-3	CASGGAGTSGCTDTQYF
TRBV6-6	NA	TRBJ2-7	CASSYSPLPRYEQYF
TRBV29-1	TRBD1	TRBJ1-2	CSVGQGVGGYTF
TRBV30	TRBD1	TRBJ2-3	CAWSRTGGATDTQYF
TRBV5-1	NA	TRBJ1-2	CASSSSQGWYYGYTF
TRBV5-1	TRBD1	TRBJ1-3	CASSRDSLSGNTIYF
TRBV5-1	TRBD1	TRBJ2-7	CASSLGQGASEQYF
TRBV29-1	TRBD1	TRBJ1-2	CSVEKEGTGGPTYGYTF
TRBV5-1	NA	TRBJ2-7	CASSLVTGSEQYF
TRBV30	TRBD2	TRBJ2-5	CAWSVRASGGETQYF
TRBV5-1	TRBD2	TRBJ2-7	CASSLGRGLAGVSSMYEQYF
TRBV10-1	NA	TRBJ2-2	CASSPGGTGELFF
TRBV7-3	NA	TRBJ1-1	CASSLSGFREGYMNTEAFF
TRBV19	NA	TRBJ2-7	CASSKDLLPYEQYF
TRBV11-3	TRBD2	TRBJ2-3	CASSSGTLAGAHTDTQYF
TRBV6-1	TRBD1	TRBJ2-7	CASSRDRGYEQYF
TRBV5-1	NA	TRBJ1-2	CASSLSSRDYGYTF
TRBV19	TRBD2	TRBJ2-1	CASSILAGDNEQFF
TRBV7-9	NA	TRBJ1-1	CASSRLEDTEAFF
TRBV25-1	NA	TRBJ2-6	CASSGLAGANVLTF
TRBV16	NA	TRBJ2-2	CASSRNYFPITGELFF
TRBV2	NA	TRBJ1-1	CASRATGPWTNTEAFF
TRBV7-3	TRBD2	TRBJ2-7	CASSLFGGGDEQYF
TRBV7-8	NA	TRBJ2-1	CASSRTERPLYNEQFF
TRBV7-3	TRBD1	TRBJ1-1	CASSFQGARTEAFF
TRBV11-2	NA	TRBJ2-7	CAGRQEGEQYF
TRBV27	TRBD1	TRBJ2-1	CASSLSGTAYNEQFF
TRBV10-3	NA	TRBJ1-2	CATINQNPGIGYTF
TRBV19	TRBD2	TRBJ2-1	CASSKLAASYNEQFF
TRBV29-1	NA	TRBJ1-3	CSVERGSGNTIYF
TRBV5-1	TRBD2	TRBJ2-3	CASWKSGIGTDTQYF
TRBV4-2	NA	TRBJ1-1	CASSQGLTDLNTEAFF
TRBV6-1	NA	TRBJ2-2	CASSDQGSTGELFF
TRBV9	NA	TRBJ1-4	CASSVESGHNEKLFF
TRBV5-4	TRBD2	TRBJ2-1	CASSLSGRAYNEQFF
TRBV11-3	NA	TRBJ2-5	CASSLGGAKETQYF
TRBV7-7	NA	TRBJ2-1	CASRIRDAPQNEQFF
TRBV28	NA	TRBJ2-2	CASTPGVTGELFF